This T cell receptor beta chain was profiled in a study of type 1 and type 2 diabetes patients. Amplification started from genomic DNA. Amplification of the beta chain CDR3 used 30 forward and 13 reverse multiplex primers. TCRdb fed the multiplex PCR reads into MiXCR, producing one record per CDR3 protein. In the table there are some 250,000 distinct CDR3 sequences, 40% to 50% of which are singletons. The CDR3 is made up of 15 amino acids. Germline CDR1 reads SGHKS; CDR2 reads YYEKEE (reference sequence). With V trimmed by 1 base and J by 2 bases, 2 bases remained unmatched. The J gene is TRBJ1-3, the V gene TRBV5-5; 8 bases map to TRBD1. The sequencing input was peripheral blood mononuclear cells (PBMCs). The receptor's source is a young man with type 2 diabetes. The CDR3 DNA sequence: TGTGCCAGCAGCTTGACAGGGGGGACTGGAAACACCATATATTTT. Translation gives CASSLTGGTGNTIYF.